This paragraph covers one TCR beta chain sequence. These data are taken from a study of blood T cell repertoires in COVID-19. The wider study: Spain, Italy and the United States supplied samples that represented acute and convalescent COVID-19. Sources were T cells, B-cell-depleted T cells, or PBMCs; the material itself was cDNA or gDNA.

The V end lost 6 bases, the J end lost 4 bases, and 7 bases lay between the germline ends. Germline CDR1 and CDR2: SNHLY and FYNNEI. The CDR3 length is 12 residues. Per the authors' pipeline: Scientists estimated how many nucleated cells there were by amplifying reference gene primers. Profiling relied on immunoSEQ multiplex PCR, and the TCRdb table lists in-frame clones only, not all of them. From that table come the V and J calls and clone size; the DNA was used to work out D and trimming. The sample has some 150,000 clones; around 87% are singletons. The receptor's source is a man aged 50 to 59 with active COVID-19. The chain uses TRBV2 and TRBJ1-5; D remains unclear. Source material: peripheral blood. The CDR3 loop is CASSYQNQPQHF. CDR3 nucleotides: TGTGCCAGCAGCTACCAAAATCAGCCCCAGCATTTT. The variable domain in full, with the rest retrieved from reference TRBV2 and TRBJ1-5, is EPEVTQTPSHQVTQMGQEVILRCVPISNHLYFYWYRQILGQKVEFLVSFYNNEISEKSEIFDDQFSVERPDGSNFTLKIRSTKLEDSAMYFCASSYQNQPQHFGDGTRLSIL.